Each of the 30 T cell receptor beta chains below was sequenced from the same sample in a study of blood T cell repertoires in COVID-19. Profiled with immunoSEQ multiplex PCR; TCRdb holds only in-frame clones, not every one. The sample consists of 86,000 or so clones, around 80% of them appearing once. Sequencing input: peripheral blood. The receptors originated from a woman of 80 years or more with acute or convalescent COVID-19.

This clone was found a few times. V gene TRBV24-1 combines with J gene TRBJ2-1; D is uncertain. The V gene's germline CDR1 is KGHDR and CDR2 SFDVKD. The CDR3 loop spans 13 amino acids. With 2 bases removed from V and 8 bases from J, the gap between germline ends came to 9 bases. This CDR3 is CATSDSARDEQFF. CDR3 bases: TGTGCCACCAGTGATTCTGCTCGGGATGAGCAGTTCTTC.

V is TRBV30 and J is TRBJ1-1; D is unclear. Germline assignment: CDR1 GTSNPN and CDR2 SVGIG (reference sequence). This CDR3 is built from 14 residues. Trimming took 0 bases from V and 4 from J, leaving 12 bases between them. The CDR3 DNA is TGTGCCTGGAGTGTCTGTCAGTCGGGCACTGAAGCTTTCTTT. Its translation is CAWSVCQSGTEAFF.

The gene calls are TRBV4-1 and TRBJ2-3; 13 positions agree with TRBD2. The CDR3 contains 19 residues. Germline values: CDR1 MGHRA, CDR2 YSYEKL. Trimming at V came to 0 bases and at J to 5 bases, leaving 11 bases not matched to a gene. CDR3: CASSQDSPGLAGVVDTQYF. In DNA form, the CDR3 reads TGCGCCAGCAGCCAAGATTCCCCCGGACTAGCGGGAGTTGTAGATACGCAGTATTTT.

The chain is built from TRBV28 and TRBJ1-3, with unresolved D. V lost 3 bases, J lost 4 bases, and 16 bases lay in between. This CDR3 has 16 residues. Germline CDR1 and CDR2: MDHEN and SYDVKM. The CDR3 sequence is CASSFRGRVAGNTIYF. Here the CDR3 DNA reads TGTGCCAGCAGTTTTCGTGGAAGGGTAGCGGGAAACACCATATATTTT.

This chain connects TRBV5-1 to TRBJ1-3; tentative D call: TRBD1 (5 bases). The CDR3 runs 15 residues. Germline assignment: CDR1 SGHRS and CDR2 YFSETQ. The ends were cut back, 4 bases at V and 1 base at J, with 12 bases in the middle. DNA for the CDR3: TGCGCCAGCAGCCCCGGTGGGGGGTCTGGAAACACCATATATTTT. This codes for CASSPGGGSGNTIYF.

The CDR3 region has the DNA TGTGCCAGCAGCGCCCGAGTGGGGGGGGATGGCTACACCTTC. It encodes CASSARVGGDGYTF. The chain has TRBV9 and TRBJ1-2, with TRBD1 as a possible D gene (5 bases). Trimming pared 3 bases from V and 6 bases from J, leaving 15 bases between. The CDR3 contains 14 residues. CDR1 is SGDLS and CDR2 is YYNGEE in the germline V gene.

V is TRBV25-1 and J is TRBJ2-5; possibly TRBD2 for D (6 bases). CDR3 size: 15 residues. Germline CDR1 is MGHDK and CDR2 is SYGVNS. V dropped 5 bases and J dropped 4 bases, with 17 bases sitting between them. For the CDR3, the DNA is TGTGCCAGCAGTCCCAGACTAGGAGGCGGAGAGACCCAGTACTTC. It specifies CASSPRLGGGETQYF.

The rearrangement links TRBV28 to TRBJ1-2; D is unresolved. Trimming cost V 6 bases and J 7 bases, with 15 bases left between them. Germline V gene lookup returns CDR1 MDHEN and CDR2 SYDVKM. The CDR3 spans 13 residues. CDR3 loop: CASSLRLVRGYTF. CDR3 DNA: TGTGCCAGCAGCCTACGCCTAGTACGTGGCTACACCTTC.

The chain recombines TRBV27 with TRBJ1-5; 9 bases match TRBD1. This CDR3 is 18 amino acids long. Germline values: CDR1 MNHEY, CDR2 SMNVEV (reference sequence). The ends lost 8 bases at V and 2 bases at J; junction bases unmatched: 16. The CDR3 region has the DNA TGTGCCAGCCGTCAAACCGGGACAGGGATCCCGGGCAATCAGCCCCAGCATTTT. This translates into CASRQTGTGIPGNQPQHF.

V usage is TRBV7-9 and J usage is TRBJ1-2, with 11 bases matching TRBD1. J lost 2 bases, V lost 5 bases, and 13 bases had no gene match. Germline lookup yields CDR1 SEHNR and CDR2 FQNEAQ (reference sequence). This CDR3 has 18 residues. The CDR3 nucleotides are TGTGCCAGCAGCGCCCTTGGACAGGGGGCGATAAGAAACTATGGCTACACCTTC. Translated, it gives CASSALGQGAIRNYGYTF.

The CDR3 protein is CASGVRGGGNEQFF. The CDR3, as DNA: TGTGCTAGTGGTGTGCGGGGGGGCGGGAATGAGCAGTTCTTC. The rearrangement links TRBV12-5 to TRBJ2-1; TRBD2 matches at 9 bases. This CDR3 has 14 amino acids. CDR1 LGHNT and CDR2 FRNRAP come from the germline V gene. J gave up 7 bases and V 5 bases, and 6 bases lay outside the gene matches.

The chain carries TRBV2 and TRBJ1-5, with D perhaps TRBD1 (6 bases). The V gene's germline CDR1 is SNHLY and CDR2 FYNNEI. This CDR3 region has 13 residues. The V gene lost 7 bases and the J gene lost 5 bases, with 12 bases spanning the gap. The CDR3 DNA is TGTGCCAGCAAGGGGGACGGAGATCAGCCCCAGCATTTT. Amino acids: CASKGDGDQPQHF.

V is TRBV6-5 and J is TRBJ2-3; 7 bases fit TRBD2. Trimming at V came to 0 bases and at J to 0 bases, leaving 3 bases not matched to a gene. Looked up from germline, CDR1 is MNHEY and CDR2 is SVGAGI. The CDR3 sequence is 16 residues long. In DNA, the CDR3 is TGTGCCAGCAGTTACTCGGGGGGGACTAGCACAGATACGCAGTATTTT. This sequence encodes CASSYSGGTSTDTQYF.

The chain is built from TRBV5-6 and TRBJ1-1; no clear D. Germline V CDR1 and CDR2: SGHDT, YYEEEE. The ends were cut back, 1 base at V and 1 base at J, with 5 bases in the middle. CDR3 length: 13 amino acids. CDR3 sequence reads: CASSLTTNTEAFF. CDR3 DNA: TGTGCCAGCAGCTTGACAACGAACACTGAAGCTTTCTTT.

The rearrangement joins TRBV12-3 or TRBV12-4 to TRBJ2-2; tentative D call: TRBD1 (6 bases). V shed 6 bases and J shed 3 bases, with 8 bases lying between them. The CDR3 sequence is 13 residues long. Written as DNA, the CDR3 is TGTGCCAGCAGGGCAGGGGACACCGGGGAGCTGTTTTTT. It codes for CASRAGDTGELFF.

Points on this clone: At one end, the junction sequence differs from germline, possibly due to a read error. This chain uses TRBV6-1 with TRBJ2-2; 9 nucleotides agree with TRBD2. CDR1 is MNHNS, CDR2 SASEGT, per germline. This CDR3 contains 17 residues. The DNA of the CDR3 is TGTGCCAGCAGTCAAGCAACTAGCGGGTGGAACACCGGGGAGCTGTTTTTT. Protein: CASSQATSGWNTGELFF.

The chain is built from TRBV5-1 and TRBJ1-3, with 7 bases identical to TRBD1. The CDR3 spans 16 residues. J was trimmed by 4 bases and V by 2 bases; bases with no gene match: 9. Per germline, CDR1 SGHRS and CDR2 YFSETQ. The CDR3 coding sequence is TGCGCCAGCAGCTTTCAAGGAACAGGGGCCGGAAACACCATATATTTT. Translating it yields CASSFQGTGAGNTIYF.

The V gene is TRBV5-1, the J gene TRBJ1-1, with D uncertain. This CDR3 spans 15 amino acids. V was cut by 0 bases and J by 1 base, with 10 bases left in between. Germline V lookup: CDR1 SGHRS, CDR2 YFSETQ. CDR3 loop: CASSLVSAENTEAFF. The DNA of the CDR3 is TGCGCCAGCAGCTTGGTTAGCGCCGAGAACACTGAAGCTTTCTTT.

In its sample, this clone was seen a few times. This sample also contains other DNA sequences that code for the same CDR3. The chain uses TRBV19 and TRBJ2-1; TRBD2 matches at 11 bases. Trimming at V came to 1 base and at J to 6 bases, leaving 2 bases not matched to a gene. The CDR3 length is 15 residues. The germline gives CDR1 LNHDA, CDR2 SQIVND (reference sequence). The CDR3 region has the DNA TGTGCCAGTAGTATAGGAACTAGCGGGAGCAATGAGCAGTTCTTC. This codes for CASSIGTSGSNEQFF.

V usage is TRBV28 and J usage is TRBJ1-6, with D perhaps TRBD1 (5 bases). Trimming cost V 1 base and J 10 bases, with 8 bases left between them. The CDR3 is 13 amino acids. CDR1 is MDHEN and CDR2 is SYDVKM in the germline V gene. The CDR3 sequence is CASSLSGKSPLHF. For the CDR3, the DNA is TGTGCCAGCAGTTTATCAGGGAAATCACCCCTCCACTTT.

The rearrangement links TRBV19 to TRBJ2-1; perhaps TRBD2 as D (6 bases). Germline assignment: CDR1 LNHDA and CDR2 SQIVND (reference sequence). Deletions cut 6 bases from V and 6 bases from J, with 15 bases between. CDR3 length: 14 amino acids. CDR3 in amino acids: CASSLGLQPNEQFF. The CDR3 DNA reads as TGTGCCAGTAGCCTGGGACTCCAACCCAATGAGCAGTTCTTC.

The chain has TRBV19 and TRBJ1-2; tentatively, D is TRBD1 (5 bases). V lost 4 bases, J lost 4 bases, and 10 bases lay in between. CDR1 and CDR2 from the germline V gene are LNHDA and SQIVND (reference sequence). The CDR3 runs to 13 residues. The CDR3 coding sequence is TGTGCCAGTAGTACGGGGGTCGGCTATGGCTACACCTTC. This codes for CASSTGVGYGYTF.

The CDR3 sequence: CASSLTGGVGTEAFF. In DNA, the CDR3 is TGTGCCAGCAGTCTAACAGGGGGGGTGGGGACTGAAGCTTTCTTT. The chain links TRBV27 to TRBJ1-1; 8 nucleotides line up with TRBD1. The CDR3 spans 15 residues. CDR1 MNHEY and CDR2 SMNVEV come from the germline V gene (reference sequence). V lost 5 bases and J lost 5; bases outside the gene matches: 10.

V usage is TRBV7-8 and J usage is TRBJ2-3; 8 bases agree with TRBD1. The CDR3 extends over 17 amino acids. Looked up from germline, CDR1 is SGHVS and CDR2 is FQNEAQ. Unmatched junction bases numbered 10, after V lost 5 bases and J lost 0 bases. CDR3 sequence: CASSRRDRPASTDTQYF. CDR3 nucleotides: TGTGCCAGCAGCCGCCGGGACAGGCCCGCTAGCACAGATACGCAGTATTTT.

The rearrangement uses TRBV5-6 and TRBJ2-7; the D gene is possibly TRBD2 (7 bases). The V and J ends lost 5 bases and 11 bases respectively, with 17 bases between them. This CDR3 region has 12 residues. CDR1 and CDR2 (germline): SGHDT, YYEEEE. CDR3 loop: CASRENQGREYF. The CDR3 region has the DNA TGTGCCAGCAGGGAAAACCAGGGGAGGGAGTACTTC.

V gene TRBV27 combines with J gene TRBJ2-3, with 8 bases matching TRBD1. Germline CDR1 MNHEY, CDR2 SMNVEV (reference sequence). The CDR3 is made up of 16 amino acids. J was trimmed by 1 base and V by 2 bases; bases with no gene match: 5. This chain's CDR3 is CASSLQGAAGTDTQYF. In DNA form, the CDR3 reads TGTGCCAGCAGTTTACAGGGGGCGGCTGGCACAGATACGCAGTATTTT.

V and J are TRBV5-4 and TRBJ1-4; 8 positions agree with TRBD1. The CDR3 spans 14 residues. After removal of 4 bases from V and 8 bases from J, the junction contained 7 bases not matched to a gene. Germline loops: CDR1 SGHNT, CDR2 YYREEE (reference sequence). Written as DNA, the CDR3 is TGTGCCAGCAGCCCCCAGGGGGCAGGGGAAAAACTGTTTTTT. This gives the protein CASSPQGAGEKLFF.

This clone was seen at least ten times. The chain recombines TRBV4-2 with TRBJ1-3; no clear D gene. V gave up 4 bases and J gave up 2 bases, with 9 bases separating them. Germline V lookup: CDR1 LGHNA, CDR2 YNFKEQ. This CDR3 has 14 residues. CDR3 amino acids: CASSLTMTGNTIYF. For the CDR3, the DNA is TGTGCCAGCAGCCTTACTATGACTGGAAACACCATATATTTT.

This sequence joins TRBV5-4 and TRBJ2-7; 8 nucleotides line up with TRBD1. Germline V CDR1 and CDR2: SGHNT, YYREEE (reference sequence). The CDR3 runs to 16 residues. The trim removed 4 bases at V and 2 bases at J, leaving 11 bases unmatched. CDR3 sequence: CASSPLVGTGPYEQYF. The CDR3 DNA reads TGTGCCAGCAGCCCCTTAGTAGGGACAGGCCCCTACGAGCAGTACTTC.

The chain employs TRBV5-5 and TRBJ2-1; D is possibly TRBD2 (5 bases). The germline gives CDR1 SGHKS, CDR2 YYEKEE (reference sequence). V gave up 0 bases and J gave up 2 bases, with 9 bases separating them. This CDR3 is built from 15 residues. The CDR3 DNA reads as TGTGCCAGCAGCTTGGATAGACTAACCTACAATGAGCAGTTCTTC. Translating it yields CASSLDRLTYNEQFF.